The 3 T cell receptor beta chains given below trace back to one sample, sequenced in a study of CD8 T cells in ankylosing spondylitis. TCRdb recomputed calls from the 5' RACE reads with MiXCR, one row per CDR3 protein. The repertoire has under 250,000 distinct CDR3 sequences, around 32% of them found once; the top ten carry approximately 4.4%. Sequenced material: blood, either unsorted or a sorted T cell fraction (not recorded which). The source of these receptors is a male donor with ankylosing spondylitis or in good health (not recorded which).

V and J are TRBV27 and TRBJ2-7, with a weak D call TRBD1 (6 bases). The germline gives CDR1 MNHEY, CDR2 SMNVEV (reference sequence). The CDR3 runs to 14 residues. Trimming took 2 bases from V and 5 from J, leaving 13 bases between them. The CDR3 DNA reads as TGTGCCAGCAGTTTAATCAGGGGACCCCACGAGCAGTACTTC. As protein: CASSLIRGPHEQYF.

This clonotype has just one count. The V gene is TRBV29-1, the J gene TRBJ1-2; D unresolved. The V gene lost 3 bases and the J gene lost 7 bases, with 9 bases spanning the gap. CDR1 is SQVTM, CDR2 ANQGSEA, per germline. The CDR3 sequence is 11 residues long. DNA of the CDR3: TGCAGCGTTGACTGGTCGTCTGGCTACACCTTC. It encodes CSVDWSSGYTF.

The chain links TRBV29-1 to TRBJ2-7; no firm D call. Germline values: CDR1 SQVTM, CDR2 ANQGSEA. Deletions cut 1 base from V and 6 bases from J, with 10 bases between. The CDR3 extends over 12 amino acids. The CDR3 bases are TGCAGCGTTGAAGGATTCTTCAGCGAGCAGTACTTC. Its translation is CSVEGFFSEQYF.